These 15 T cell receptor beta chains were sequenced from one sample in a study of OX40 agonist ivuxolimab in advanced cancers. Sequencing used immunoSEQ multiplex PCR; TCRdb keeps in-frame clones, though not all of them. The sample carries 60,000 to 80,000 clones, 75% to 90% recorded once. The starting material was CD4+ or CD8+ T cells sorted from blood, obtained in a trial of the OX40 agonist ivuxolimab. These receptors originate from an adult with an advanced solid tumor such as melanoma, head and neck, liver or kidney cancer.

The chain uses TRBV7-8 and TRBJ1-1; D is perhaps TRBD1 (5 bases). The CDR3 runs to 12 residues. V gave up 6 bases and J gave up 4 bases, with 9 bases separating them. Per germline, CDR1 SGHVS and CDR2 FQNEAQ. The CDR3 spells CASRTGGTEAFF. For the CDR3, the DNA is TGTGCCAGCAGAACCGGGGGCACTGAAGCTTTCTTT.

This clone was observed a few times. The chain links TRBV28 to TRBJ1-2, with 12 bases identical to TRBD1. V lost 6 bases, J lost 4 bases, and 6 bases stayed unmatched. Germline V lookup: CDR1 MDHEN, CDR2 SYDVKM. The CDR3 totals 15 residues. CDR3 sequence (DNA): TGTGCCAGCAGCGGGACAGGGGGCCATCGCTATGGCTACACCTTC. Amino acids: CASSGTGGHRYGYTF.

The table lists this clone with a count of one. The chain combines TRBV19 with TRBJ1-1, with D uncertain. Trimming stripped 0 bases from V and 11 bases from J, with 16 bases between. This CDR3 contains 14 residues. Germline values: CDR1 LNHDA, CDR2 SQIVND (reference sequence). The CDR3 spells CASSIDTLGTLAFF. CDR3 nucleotide sequence: TGTGCCAGTAGTATAGATACCCTTGGCACGCTGGCTTTCTTT. The full variable domain, completed using reference TRBV19 and TRBJ1-1, is DGGITQSPKYLFRKEGQNVTLSCEQNLNHDAMYWYRQDPGQGLRLIYYSQIVNDFQKGDIAEGYSVSREKKESFPLTVTSAQKNPTAFYLCASSIDTLGTLAFFGQGTRLTVV.

The genes are TRBV5-1 and TRBJ1-1, with a possible D match to TRBD1 (6 bases). Trimming took off 4 bases at V and 1 base at J, with 20 bases between the two ends. This CDR3 has 17 amino acids. Germline CDR1 is SGHRS and CDR2 is YFSETQ. The CDR3 sequence is CASSRYKQDSQNTEAFF. Here the CDR3 DNA reads TGCGCCAGCAGCCGTTACAAACAGGACAGCCAGAACACTGAAGCTTTCTTT.

In the case of this clone: Other DNA sequences from this sample encode an identical CDR3 as well. The chain employs TRBV10-3 and TRBJ1-1, with D unclear. CDR3 length: 14 amino acids. The germline V gene has CDR1 ENHRY and CDR2 SYGVKD. V was shortened by 0 bases and J by 4 bases, with 9 bases between the two germline ends. The CDR3 nucleotides are TGTGCCATCAGTGAGTCGATGCGAGCCACTGAAGCTTTCTTT. Amino acid sequence: CAISESMRATEAFF.

The J gene is TRBJ1-2, the V gene TRBV29-1; 9 positions match TRBD1. The V segment lost 6 bases and the J segment 5 bases; nucleotides outside the gene matches: 7. The CDR3 has 13 amino acids. Germline V lookup: CDR1 SQVTM, CDR2 ANQGSEA. In nucleotides, the CDR3 is TGCAGCGTCCGGACCGGGACAGGGTATGGCTACACCTTC. This codes for CSVRTGTGYGYTF. The full variable domain, in which reference TRBV29-1 and TRBJ1-2 provide the parts outside the CDR3, is SAVISQKPSRDICQRGTSLTIQCQVDSQVTMMFWYRQQPGQSLTLIATANQGSEATYESGFVIDKFPISRPNLTFSTLTVSNMSPEDSSIYLCSVRTGTGYGYTFGSGTRLTVV.

The CDR3 bases are TGCAGCGTCCACAGGGTTGGGACTGAAGCTTTCTTT. This translates into CSVHRVGTEAFF. J is TRBJ1-1 and V is TRBV29-1, with D possibly TRBD1 on 6 matching bases. V lost 6 bases to trimming and J lost 5 bases, with 13 bases between them. CDR3 length: 12 amino acids. CDR1 and CDR2 from the germline V gene are SQVTM and ANQGSEA.

V and J are TRBV6-1 and TRBJ1-2, with unresolved D. Germline values: CDR1 MNHNS, CDR2 SASEGT. V shed 7 bases and J shed 4 bases, with 19 bases lying between them. The CDR3 spans 15 residues. Written as DNA, the CDR3 is TGTGCCAGCACCCGAATCGGAGGAGATGGCTATGGCTACACCTTC. This encodes CASTRIGGDGYGYTF.

This clone appeared once. This chain uses TRBV6-1 with TRBJ1-5; the D gene is possibly TRBD1 (5 bases). V was cut by 6 bases and J by 4 bases, with 16 bases left in between. This CDR3 is 15 amino acids long. The germline V gene encodes CDR1 MNHNS and CDR2 SASEGT. The CDR3 DNA reads TGTGCCAGCAGGAGGGGCGGGGAGGGGAATCAGCCCCAGCATTTT. It encodes CASRRGGEGNQPQHF.

The J gene is TRBJ1-1, the V gene TRBV9, with a weak D call TRBD1 (5 bases). Trimming removed 4 bases from V and 4 bases from J, with 14 bases in between. Germline V gene lookup returns CDR1 SGDLS and CDR2 YYNGEE. The CDR3 spans 14 residues. CDR3 amino acids: CASSSPPGRTEAFF. DNA for the CDR3: TGTGCCAGCAGCTCCCCTCCGGGGCGCACTGAAGCTTTCTTT. Looking up the rest from reference TRBV9 and TRBJ1-1 gives the full variable domain: DSGVTQTPKHLITATGQRVTLRCSPRSGDLSVYWYQQSLDQGLQFLIQYYNGEERAKGNILERFSAQQFPDLHSELNLSSLELGDSALYFCASSSPPGRTEAFFGQGTRLTVV.

The chain has TRBV29-1 and TRBJ1-5; no reliable D call. V was clipped by 0 bases and J by 4 bases, with 7 bases between them. The CDR3 is 13 amino acids. Germline V CDR1 and CDR2: SQVTM, ANQGSEA. CDR3 in DNA: TGCAGCGTTGAAGAAAACCAAAATCAGCCCCAGCATTTT. This translates into CSVEENQNQPQHF.

The chain couples TRBV11-1 to TRBJ1-2, with 7 bases aligning to TRBD1. J was trimmed by 4 bases and V by 5 bases; bases with no gene match: 10. This CDR3 is built from 15 residues. CDR1 is SGHAT, CDR2 FQDESV, per germline (reference sequence). The CDR3 loop reads CASSPGTAISYGYTF. CDR3 sequence (DNA): TGTGCCAGCAGCCCCGGGACAGCAATCAGCTATGGCTACACCTTC.

The rearrangement joins TRBV6-6 to TRBJ1-1; a weak D match, TRBD1 (5 bases). Germline values: CDR1 MNHNY, CDR2 SVGAGI (reference sequence). The CDR3 loop spans 13 amino acids. Between the trimmed V and J ends, which lost 2 bases and 6 bases, there was a span of 10 bases. CDR3 nucleotides: TGTGCCAGCAGTTACACTCTGGGGGCTGAAGCTTTCTTT. Amino acid sequence: CASSYTLGAEAFF.

This chain links TRBV5-1 with TRBJ2-1, with TRBD2 identical over 7 bases. The V and J ends lost 4 bases and 4 bases, in that order; junction bases with no gene match: 5. The germline V gene has CDR1 SGHRS and CDR2 YFSETQ. The CDR3 extends over 14 amino acids. For the CDR3, the DNA is TGCGCCAGCAGCCCCGGGACTAATTACAATGAGCAGTTCTTC. Amino acids: CASSPGTNYNEQFF.

The chain combines TRBV7-2 with TRBJ2-5, with 9 nucleotides matching TRBD1. CDR1 and CDR2 (germline): SGHTA, FQGNSA. With V trimmed by 4 bases and J by 4 bases, 7 bases remained unmatched. The CDR3 is 15 amino acids. The CDR3 here is CASSSGTGIRETQYF. The CDR3, as DNA: TGTGCCAGCAGCTCTGGGACAGGGATACGAGAGACCCAGTACTTC.